These 30 T cell receptor beta chains came from one sample sequenced in a study of blood T cell repertoires in COVID-19. This table comes from immunoSEQ multiplex PCR, and its TCRdb copy is limited to in-frame clones, with some not included. This sample has some 350,000 clones, with 87% found just once. The sequenced material came from PBMCs or T cells enriched from blood (not recorded which). The source of these receptors is a woman aged 30 to 39 who had recovered from COVID-19.

A few counts support this clone. The V and J genes are TRBV7-3 and TRBJ2-7; 7 bases fit TRBD2. The germline V gene encodes CDR1 SGHTA and CDR2 FQGTGA. Losses at the gene ends were 5 bases for V and 3 bases for J; bases not matched to a gene: 7. The CDR3 covers 14 residues. CDR3 loop: CASSPAGRNYEQYF. The CDR3 nucleotides read TGTGCCAGCAGCCCAGCGGGGCGGAACTACGAGCAGTACTTC.

This chain joins TRBV11-2 and TRBJ2-5; D remains ambiguous. Per germline, CDR1 SGHAT and CDR2 FQNNGV. Trimming cost V 3 bases and J 4 bases, with 3 bases left between them. This CDR3 region has 11 residues. Written as DNA, the CDR3 is TGTGCCAGCAGCTTCGGAGAGACCCAGTACTTC. It is translated as CASSFGETQYF.

The rearrangement links TRBV15 to TRBJ1-5, with D possibly being TRBD1 (5 bases). Germline V lookup: CDR1 LNHNV, CDR2 YYDKDF (reference sequence). The CDR3 length is 16 residues. V lost 0 bases, J lost 4 bases, and 13 bases lay in between. The DNA of the CDR3 is TGTGCCACCAGCAGAGATGGAGGGTGGGGGAATCAGCCCCAGCATTTT. The encoded protein is CATSRDGGWGNQPQHF.

The chain links TRBV6-5 to TRBJ2-6, with D possibly being TRBD1 (7 bases). Germline V CDR1 and CDR2: MNHEY, SVGAGI. The CDR3 contains 15 residues. V was pared by 6 bases and J by 11 bases, with 20 bases between. CDR3 in amino acids: CASSTIGQGGYVLTF. The CDR3 DNA reads as TGTGCCAGCAGCACCATCGGTCAGGGGGGTTACGTCCTGACTTTC.

The rearrangement joins TRBV18 to TRBJ1-5, with a weak D call TRBD1 (6 bases). Per the germline V gene, CDR1 is KGHSH and CDR2 is LQKENI. CDR3 length: 17 amino acids. V lost 2 bases to trimming and J lost 2 bases, with 16 bases between them. CDR3 coding DNA: TGTGCCAGCTCACCAGTGGGGGGGGCGTTAGGCAATCAGCCCCAGCATTTT. Translating it yields CASSPVGGALGNQPQHF. The variable domain in full, with the rest retrieved from reference TRBV18 and TRBJ1-5, is NAGVMQNPRHLVRRRGQEARLRCSPMKGHSHVYWYRQLPEEGLKFMVYLQKENIIDESGMPKERFSAEFPKEGPSILRIQQVVRGDSAAYFCASSPVGGALGNQPQHFGDGTRLSIL.

The gene calls are TRBV6-1 and TRBJ1-1; 7 bases line up with TRBD1. Germline V gene lookup returns CDR1 MNHNS and CDR2 SASEGT. V shed 2 bases and J 5 bases; nucleotides not matched to a gene: 5. The CDR3 totals 14 residues. CDR3 DNA: TGTGCCAGCAGTGAACAGGGGGTAGGTACTGAAGCTTTCTTT. Translated, it gives CASSEQGVGTEAFF.

The gene calls are TRBV5-6 and TRBJ1-3; no reliable D call. In germline, CDR1 is SGHDT, CDR2 YYEEEE. V dropped 0 bases and J dropped 2 bases, with 9 bases sitting between them. The CDR3 sequence is 15 residues long. CDR3 residues: CASSLAWRTGNTIYF. Written as DNA, the CDR3 is TGTGCCAGCAGCTTGGCCTGGCGGACTGGAAACACCATATATTTT.

J is TRBJ2-7 and V is TRBV27, with 8 bases aligning to TRBD2. V lost 9 bases to trimming and J lost 7 bases; unmatched junction nucleotides: 23. The V gene's germline CDR1 is MNHEY and CDR2 SMNVEV (reference sequence). The CDR3 covers 17 residues. The chain's CDR3 is CASTNLPGLVRAEEQYF. The DNA of the CDR3 is TGTGCCAGTACCAATCTCCCGGGACTAGTCAGAGCGGAAGAGCAGTACTTC.

This chain joins TRBV9 and TRBJ1-1; no reliable D call. The CDR3 totals 14 residues. Trimming removed 0 bases from V and 6 bases from J, with 12 bases in between. CDR1 is SGDLS, CDR2 YYNGEE, per germline. This chain's CDR3 is CASSVEGSRAEAFF. Here the CDR3 DNA reads TGTGCCAGCAGCGTAGAGGGTTCGAGGGCTGAAGCTTTCTTT.

A word on this clone: This same CDR3 is encoded by further DNA sequences in the sample. The chain links TRBV29-1 to TRBJ2-2; D not certain. The CDR3 totals 12 residues. Deletions cut 4 bases from V and 0 bases from J, with 3 bases between. The V gene's germline CDR1 is SQVTM and CDR2 ANQGSEA. The CDR3, as DNA: TGCAGCGTTGCCGCGAACACCGGGGAGCTGTTTTTT. This codes for CSVAANTGELFF.

This clone turned up a few times. The chain recombines TRBV28 with TRBJ1-2, with 7 bases that match TRBD1. The V gene's germline CDR1 is MDHEN and CDR2 SYDVKM. J gave up 7 bases and V 4 bases, and 6 bases lay outside the gene matches. The CDR3 runs to 13 residues. The CDR3 coding sequence is TGTGCCAGCAGTTCCCAGGGGGTGGGTGGCTACACCTTC. Translating it yields CASSSQGVGGYTF.

This chain uses TRBV2 with TRBJ2-7; 7 positions agree with TRBD1. The ends lost 10 bases at V and 3 bases at J; junction bases unmatched: 3. Germline CDR1 reads SNHLY; CDR2 reads FYNNEI. The CDR3 runs to 11 residues. The CDR3 loop is CANGQDYEQYF. The CDR3 DNA follows: TGTGCCAACGGACAGGACTACGAGCAGTACTTC.

The chain employs TRBV18 and TRBJ2-1, with D hard to call. Between the trimmed V and J ends, which lost 5 bases and 6 bases, there was a span of 5 bases. The CDR3 runs 11 residues. Germline CDR1 is KGHSH and CDR2 is LQKENI. The CDR3 DNA reads as TGTGCCAGCTCATTCGTCAATGAGCAGTTCTTC. It translates to CASSFVNEQFF.

This chain joins TRBV6-5 and TRBJ2-7; weak D call: TRBD1 (6 bases). The germline V and J ends were trimmed by 6 bases and 3 bases, with 15 bases remaining between them. The germline gives CDR1 MNHEY, CDR2 SVGAGI. The CDR3 has 14 amino acids. Here the CDR3 reads CASSPVDRSYEQYF. DNA of the CDR3: TGTGCCAGCAGCCCCGTCGACAGGAGCTACGAGCAGTACTTC.

This clone showed up just once. The chain carries TRBV7-3 and TRBJ1-6, with unresolved D. This CDR3 has 14 amino acids. The germline V gene encodes CDR1 SGHTA and CDR2 FQGTGA. The V and J ends lost 2 bases and 9 bases respectively, with 11 bases between them. For the CDR3, the DNA is TGTGCCAGCAGCTTAGCCGGGTCGGGTTCACCCCTCCACTTT. Its translation is CASSLAGSGSPLHF.

V usage is TRBV3-1 (or the pseudogene TRBV3-2) and J usage is TRBJ2-7; 11 nucleotides line up with TRBD2. Germline V lookup: CDR1 LGHDT, CDR2 YNNKEL (reference sequence). Trimming cost V 1 base and J 4 bases; bases outside gene matches: 6. This CDR3 spans 16 amino acids. The CDR3 coding sequence is TGTGCCAGCAGCCAAGGAAGCCTAGCGGGGGGATACGAGCAGTACTTC. It specifies CASSQGSLAGGYEQYF.

The rearrangement uses TRBV11-3 and TRBJ2-1; 12 bases align to TRBD2. Germline V gene data show CDR1 as SGHNT and CDR2 as YENEEA. The CDR3 is 14 residues long. Unmatched junction bases numbered 3, after V lost 6 bases and J lost 6 bases. CDR3 loop: CASSLTSGGNEQFF. The CDR3 DNA reads TGTGCCAGCAGTTTGACTAGCGGGGGCAATGAGCAGTTCTTC.

The rearrangement links TRBV27 to TRBJ1-1, with TRBD1 matching over 10 bases. Germline CDR1 MNHEY, CDR2 SMNVEV (reference sequence). The CDR3 sequence is 15 residues long. With V trimmed by 5 bases and J by 5 bases, 8 bases remained unmatched. The CDR3 DNA reads as TGTGCCAGCAGTGAATTGACAGGGGGCGGAACTGAAGCTTTCTTT. This encodes CASSELTGGGTEAFF.

This chain connects TRBV11-3 to TRBJ2-7; TRBD2 matches at 13 bases. Looked up from germline, CDR1 is SGHNT and CDR2 is YENEEA. With 6 bases clipped from V and 5 bases from J, the junction kept 4 bases outside the gene matches. The CDR3 runs 14 residues. The CDR3: CASSDGTSGNEQYF. CDR3 DNA sequence: TGTGCCAGCAGTGACGGGACTAGCGGGAACGAGCAGTACTTC. Supplemented by reference TRBV11-3 and TRBJ2-7, the full variable domain reads EAGVVQSPRYKIIEKKQPVAFWCNPISGHNTLYWYLQNLGQGPELLIRYENEEAVDDSQLPKDRFSAERLKGVDSTLKIQPAELGDSAVYLCASSDGTSGNEQYFGPGTRLTVT.

V and J are TRBV3-1 (or the pseudogene TRBV3-2) and TRBJ2-3, with TRBD2 matching 13 bases. This CDR3 spans 16 amino acids. Germline CDR1 reads LGHDT; CDR2 reads YNNKEL (reference sequence). After removal of 6 bases from V and 4 bases from J, the junction contained 7 bases not matched to a gene. The CDR3 DNA reads as TGTGCCAGCAGACCACTAGCGGGAGGGCCCCCAGATACGCAGTATTTT. Protein: CASRPLAGGPPDTQYF.

The chain has TRBV7-3 and TRBJ2-3; 10 bases are a match to TRBD2. With 5 bases clipped from V and 5 bases from J, the junction kept 7 bases outside the gene matches. Germline V CDR1 and CDR2: SGHTA, FQGTGA. The CDR3 has 15 amino acids. DNA of the CDR3: TGTGCCAGCAGCCTAAGCGGGGGGGCCGGAGATACGCAGTATTTT. Translation: CASSLSGGAGDTQYF.

The chain links TRBV9 to TRBJ1-5, with D possibly TRBD1 on 6 matching bases. Germline-derived CDR1 and CDR2 are SGDLS and YYNGEE. The CDR3 runs 15 residues. V dropped 4 bases and J dropped 3 bases, with 14 bases sitting between them. The CDR3 nucleotides read TGTGCCAGCAGCTTGGAGACAGGACTCAATCAGCCCCAGCATTTT. Protein product: CASSLETGLNQPQHF.

This CDR3 is CSASVFARGSTDTQYF. For the CDR3, the DNA is TGCAGTGCTAGTGTCTTTGCGCGGGGGAGCACAGATACGCAGTATTTT. V is TRBV20-1 and J is TRBJ2-3; 7 nucleotides align to TRBD2. CDR1 is DFQATT, CDR2 SNEGSKA, per germline (reference sequence). The CDR3 is 16 residues long. V was pared by 3 bases and J by 0 bases, with 9 bases of the junction left unmatched.

The genes are TRBV7-8 and TRBJ2-2, with D possibly matching TRBD1 (6 bases). The CDR3 totals 16 residues. Trimming removed 0 bases from V and 3 bases from J, with 11 bases in between. Germline V lookup: CDR1 SGHVS, CDR2 FQNEAQ. This CDR3 is CASSLARGRHTGELFF. The CDR3, as DNA: TGTGCCAGCAGCTTAGCGAGGGGGAGACACACCGGGGAGCTGTTTTTT.

This clone showed up just once. The chain couples TRBV19 to TRBJ2-5, with a possible D match to TRBD2 (6 bases). Germline V gene data show CDR1 as LNHDA and CDR2 as SQIVND (reference sequence). This CDR3 spans 13 amino acids. Trimming pared 6 bases from V and 7 bases from J, leaving 15 bases between. CDR3 loop: CASSREWLGTQYF. The CDR3 DNA follows: TGTGCCAGTAGCCGGGAGTGGCTCGGGACCCAGTACTTC.

V and J are TRBV5-4 and TRBJ1-2; 7 nucleotides line up with TRBD1. Germline V gives CDR1 SGHNT, CDR2 YYREEE (reference sequence). The CDR3 loop spans 16 amino acids. With V trimmed by 4 bases and J by 0 bases, 9 bases remained unmatched. CDR3 bases: TGTGCCAGCAGCACCAGGGGACAGCTAGCTAACTATGGCTACACCTTC. It encodes CASSTRGQLANYGYTF. The variable domain in full, completed from reference TRBV5-4 and TRBJ1-2, reads ETGVTQSPTHLIKTRGQQVTLRCSSQSGHNTVSWYQQALGQGPQFIFQYYREEENGRGNFPPRFSGLQFPNYSSELNVNALELDDSALYLCASSTRGQLANYGYTFGSGTRLTVV.

This chain links TRBV4-1 with TRBJ2-2; 7 nucleotides line up with TRBD2. V shed 0 bases and J 1 base; nucleotides not matched to a gene: 8. Germline CDR1 reads MGHRA; CDR2 reads YSYEKL. The CDR3 runs 18 residues. CDR3 bases: TGCGCCAGCAGCCAAGAAATGAGAGCGGGGCTGAACACCGGGGAGCTGTTTTTT. It codes for CASSQEMRAGLNTGELFF.

The chain combines TRBV2 with TRBJ2-1; a weak D match, TRBD2 (5 bases). Germline-derived CDR1 and CDR2 are SNHLY and FYNNEI. Trimming removed 3 bases at V and 8 bases at J, with 14 bases between. CDR3 size: 14 residues. The CDR3 region is CASSDWVEVDEQFF. DNA for the CDR3: TGTGCCAGCAGTGATTGGGTGGAGGTGGATGAGCAGTTCTTC.

As DNA, the CDR3 is TGTGCCAGCAGCCACTCAGGACAGGACTACAATGAGCAGTTCTTC. This sequence encodes CASSHSGQDYNEQFF. The rearrangement joins TRBV7-9 to TRBJ2-1, with 7 bases fitting TRBD1. From germline, CDR1 is SEHNR and CDR2 FQNEAQ (reference sequence). V trimming: 5 bases; J trimming: 3 bases; junction bases outside the gene matches: 7. The CDR3 has 15 amino acids. Based on the CDR3 plus reference TRBV7-9 and TRBJ2-1, the full variable domain is DTGVSQNPRHKITKRGQNVTFRCDPISEHNRLYWYRQTLGQGPEFLTYFQNEAQLEKSRLLSDRFSAERPKGSFSTLEIQRTEQGDSAMYLCASSHSGQDYNEQFFGPGTRLTVL.

J is TRBJ2-3 and V is TRBV12-3 or TRBV12-4; TRBD2 agrees at 8 bases. CDR3 length equals 13 residues. The junction had 6 bases not matched to a gene; V was cut back by 8 bases and J by 5 bases. CDR3 DNA sequence: TGTGCCAGCGCCACCGGGGGGGGAGATACGCAGTATTTT. Its translation: CASATGGGDTQYF.